The sample holds many counts of the clone carrying this T cell receptor (beta chain). Trimming cost V 3 bases and J 2 bases, with 13 bases left between them. The CDR3 extends over 15 amino acids. The germline gives CDR1 ENHRY, CDR2 SYGVKD. TCRdb independently ran MiXCR on the RT-PCR reads; one entry per CDR3 protein. This table holds approximately 720,000 distinct CDR3 sequences, 12% to 15% found once. What was sequenced was memory CD4+ T cells from blood. The chain links TRBV10-3 to TRBJ1-2; D is undetermined. This clonotype originated in a female donor in good health, serving as a healthy control. CDR3 bases: TGTGCCATCAGTGATTTGGGTCGGGCGAACTATGGCTACACCTTC. Protein sequence: CAISDLGRANYGYTF.